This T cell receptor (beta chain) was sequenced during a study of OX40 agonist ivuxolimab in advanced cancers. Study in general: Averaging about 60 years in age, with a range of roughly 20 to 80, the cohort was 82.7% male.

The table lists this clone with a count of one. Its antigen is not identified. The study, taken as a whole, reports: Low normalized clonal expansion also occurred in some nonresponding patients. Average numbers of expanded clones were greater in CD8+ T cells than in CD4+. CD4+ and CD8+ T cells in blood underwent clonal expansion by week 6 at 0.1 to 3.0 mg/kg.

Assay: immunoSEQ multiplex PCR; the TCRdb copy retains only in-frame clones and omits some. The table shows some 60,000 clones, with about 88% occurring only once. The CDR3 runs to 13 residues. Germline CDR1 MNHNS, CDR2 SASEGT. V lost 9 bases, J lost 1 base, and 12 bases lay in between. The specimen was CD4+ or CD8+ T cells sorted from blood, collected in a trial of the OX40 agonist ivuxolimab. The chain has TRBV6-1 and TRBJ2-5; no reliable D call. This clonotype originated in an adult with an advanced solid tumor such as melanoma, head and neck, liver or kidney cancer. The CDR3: CASSPGPQETQYF. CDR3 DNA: TGTGCCAGTTCGCCAGGACCCCAAGAGACCCAGTACTTC.